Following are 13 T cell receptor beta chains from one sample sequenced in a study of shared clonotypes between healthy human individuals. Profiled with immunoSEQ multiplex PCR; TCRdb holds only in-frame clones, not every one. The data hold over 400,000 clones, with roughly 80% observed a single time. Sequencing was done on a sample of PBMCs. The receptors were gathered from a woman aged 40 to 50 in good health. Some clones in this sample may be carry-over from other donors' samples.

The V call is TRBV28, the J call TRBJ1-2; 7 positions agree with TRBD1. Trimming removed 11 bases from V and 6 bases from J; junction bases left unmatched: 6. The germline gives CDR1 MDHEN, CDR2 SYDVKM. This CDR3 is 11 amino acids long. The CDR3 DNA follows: TGTGCCTACGGACAGGTTCATGGCTACACCTTC. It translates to CAYGQVHGYTF.

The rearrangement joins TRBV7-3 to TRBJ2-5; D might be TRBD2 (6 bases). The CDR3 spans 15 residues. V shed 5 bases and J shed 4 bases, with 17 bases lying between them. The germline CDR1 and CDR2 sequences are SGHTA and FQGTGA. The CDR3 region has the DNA TGTGCCAGCAGCCCCGCCGGGAGTCGGGTAGAGACCCAGTACTTC. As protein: CASSPAGSRVETQYF.

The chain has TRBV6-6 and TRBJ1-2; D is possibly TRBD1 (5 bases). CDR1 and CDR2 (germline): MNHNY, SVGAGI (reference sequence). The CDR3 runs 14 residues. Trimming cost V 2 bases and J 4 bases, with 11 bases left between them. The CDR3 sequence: CASSYQQARYGYTF. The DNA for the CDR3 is TGTGCCAGCAGTTACCAACAGGCGCGCTATGGCTACACCTTC.

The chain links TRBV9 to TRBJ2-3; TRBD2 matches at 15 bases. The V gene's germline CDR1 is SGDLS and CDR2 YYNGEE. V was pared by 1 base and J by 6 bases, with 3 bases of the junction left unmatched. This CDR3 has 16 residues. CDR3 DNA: TGTGCCAGCAGCGTATCGGGGACTAGCGGGAGGGATACGCAGTATTTT. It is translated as CASSVSGTSGRDTQYF.

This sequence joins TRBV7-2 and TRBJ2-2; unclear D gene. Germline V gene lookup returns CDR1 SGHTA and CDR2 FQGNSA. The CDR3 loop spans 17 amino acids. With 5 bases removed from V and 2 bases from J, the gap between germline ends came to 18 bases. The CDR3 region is CASSPPSRLFNTGELFF. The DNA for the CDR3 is TGTGCCAGCAGCCCTCCATCTCGCCTGTTTAACACCGGGGAGCTGTTTTTT. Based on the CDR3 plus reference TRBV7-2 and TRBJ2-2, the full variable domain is GAGVSQSPSNKVTEKGKDVELRCDPISGHTALYWYRQSLGQGLEFLIYFQGNSAPDKSGLPSDRFSAERTGGSVSTLTIQRTQQEDSAVYLCASSPPSRLFNTGELFFGEGSRLTVL.

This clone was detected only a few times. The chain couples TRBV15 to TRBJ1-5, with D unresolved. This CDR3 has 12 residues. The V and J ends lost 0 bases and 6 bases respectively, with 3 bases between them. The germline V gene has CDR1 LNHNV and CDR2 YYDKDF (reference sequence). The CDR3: CATSRDFQPQHF. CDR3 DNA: TGTGCCACCAGCAGAGATTTTCAGCCCCAGCATTTT.

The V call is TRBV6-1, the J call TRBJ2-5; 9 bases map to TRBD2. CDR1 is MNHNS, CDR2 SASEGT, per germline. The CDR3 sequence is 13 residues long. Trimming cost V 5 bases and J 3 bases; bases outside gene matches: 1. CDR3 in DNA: TGTGCCAGCAGTCAGCGGGAGGAAGAGACCCAGTACTTC. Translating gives CASSQREEETQYF.

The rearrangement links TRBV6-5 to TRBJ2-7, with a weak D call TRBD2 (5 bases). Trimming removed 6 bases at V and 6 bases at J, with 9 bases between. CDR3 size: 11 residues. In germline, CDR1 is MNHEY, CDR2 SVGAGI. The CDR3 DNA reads TGTGCCAGCAGGTCTGAGGGCGAGCAGTACTTC. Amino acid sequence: CASRSEGEQYF.

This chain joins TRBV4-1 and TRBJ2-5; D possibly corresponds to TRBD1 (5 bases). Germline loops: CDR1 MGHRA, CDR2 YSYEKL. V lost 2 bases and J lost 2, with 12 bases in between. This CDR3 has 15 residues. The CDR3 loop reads CASSQLGQGQETQYF. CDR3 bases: TGCGCCAGCAGCCAATTAGGGCAGGGACAAGAGACCCAGTACTTC.

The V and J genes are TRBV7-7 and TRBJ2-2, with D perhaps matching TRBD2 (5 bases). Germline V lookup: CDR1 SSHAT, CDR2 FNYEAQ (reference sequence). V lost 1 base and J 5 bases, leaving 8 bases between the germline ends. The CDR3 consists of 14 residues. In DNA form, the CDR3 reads TGTGCCAGCAGCTTAGGTCGGGGAACCGGGGAGCTGTTTTTT. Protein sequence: CASSLGRGTGELFF. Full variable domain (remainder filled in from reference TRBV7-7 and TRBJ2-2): GAGVSQSPRYKVTKRGQDVTLRCDPISSHATLYWYQQALGQGPEFLTYFNYEAQPDKSGLPSDRFSAERPEGSISTLTIQRTEQRDSAMYRCASSLGRGTGELFFGEGSRLTVL.

As DNA, the CDR3 is TGTGCCAGCGGGACTAGCGGCTACAATGAGCAGTTCTTC. This translates into CASGTSGYNEQFF. The V call is TRBV11-2, the J call TRBJ2-1; TRBD2 aligns across 11 bases. Looked up from germline, CDR1 is SGHAT and CDR2 is FQNNGV. The CDR3 totals 13 residues. V was clipped by 8 bases and J by 3 bases; unmatched bases: 0.

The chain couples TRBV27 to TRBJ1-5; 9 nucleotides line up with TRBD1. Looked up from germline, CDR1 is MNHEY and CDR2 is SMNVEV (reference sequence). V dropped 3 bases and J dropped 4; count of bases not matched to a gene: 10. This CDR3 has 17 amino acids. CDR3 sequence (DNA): TGTGCCAGCAGTTTTGTAGGGGGGACAGGGTTGAATCAGCCCCAGCATTTT. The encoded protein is CASSFVGGTGLNQPQHF.

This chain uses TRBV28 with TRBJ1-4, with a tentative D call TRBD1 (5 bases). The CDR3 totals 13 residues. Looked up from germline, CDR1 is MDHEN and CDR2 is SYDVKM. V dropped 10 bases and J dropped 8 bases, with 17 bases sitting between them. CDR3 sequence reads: CAIRDSGREKLFF. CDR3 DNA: TGTGCCATCCGGGACTCGGGTAGAGAAAAACTGTTTTTT.